The 32 T cell receptor beta chains presented below share a single source sample, sequenced in a study of human T cells and chemical hapten exposure (dated by TCRdb to the early 2020s). Reading the label with the study, this specimen's time point is: pre-sensitization, week 0. This sample's treatment or condition label indicates: therapeutic diphenylcyclopropenone sensitization with weekly scalp DPC. Library preparation employed RACE. The instrument was a NextSeq 500. TCRdb redid the processing of the public reads, applying fastp at Q25 and MiXCR, and retained in-frame beta chains. Rows are unified per CDR3 protein, each entry keeping the most common DNA and genes. This sample gives roughly 80,000 distinct CDR3 sequences in total; approximately 14% of them show up just once. The top ten hold more than 3.5% of the sample. Specimen: whole blood, collected in connection with sensitization to the hapten diphenylcyclopropenone (DPC). The source of these receptors is a woman aged 45-65 years with alopecia areata. Some clones in this sample may be carry-over from other donors' samples.

This chain joins TRBV19 and TRBJ2-1; D possibly corresponds to TRBD2 (6 bases). The CDR3 extends over 14 amino acids. V dropped 4 bases and J dropped 8 bases, with 15 bases sitting between them. Germline CDR1 reads LNHDA; CDR2 reads SQIVND (reference sequence). The CDR3 coding sequence is TGTGCCAGTAGTAGGATCGGGAGTACAGATGAGCAGTTCTTC. This sequence encodes CASSRIGSTDEQFF. Drawing the rest from reference TRBV19 and TRBJ2-1, the complete variable domain is DGGITQSPKYLFRKEGQNVTLSCEQNLNHDAMYWYRQDPGQGLRLIYYSQIVNDFQKGDIAEGYSVSREKKESFPLTVTSAQKNPTAFYLCASSRIGSTDEQFFGPGTRLTVL.

The chain recombines TRBV3-1 with TRBJ2-5; no firm D call. The CDR3 sequence is 15 residues long. The V and J ends lost 1 base and 4 bases respectively, with 13 bases between them. Germline V CDR1 and CDR2: LGHDT, YNNKEL (reference sequence). The CDR3 is CASSQAGSRRETQYF. The DNA of the CDR3 is TGTGCCAGCAGCCAAGCTGGGTCAAGGAGAGAGACCCAGTACTTC.

The rearrangement uses TRBV10-3 and TRBJ2-2; unclear D gene. Trimming left V 3 bases short and J 6 bases short, with 8 bases between. The germline CDR1 and CDR2 sequences are ENHRY and SYGVKD. CDR3 length: 13 amino acids. The CDR3 DNA follows: TGTGCCATCAGTGAAGGCATGCCCGGGGAGCTGTTTTTT. Its translation is CAISEGMPGELFF.

The chain recombines TRBV18 with TRBJ1-5; D ambiguous. The CDR3 is 12 residues long. V shed 4 bases and J shed 5 bases, with 6 bases lying between them. Germline CDR1 reads KGHSH; CDR2 reads LQKENI. CDR3: CASSLYHQPQHF. The CDR3 nucleotides are TGTGCCAGCTCACTTTATCATCAGCCCCAGCATTTT.

This clonotype turned up a few times. This chain links TRBV20-1 with TRBJ2-5; D is ambiguous. The CDR3 spans 13 residues. V shed 2 bases and J shed 2 bases, with 9 bases lying between them. In germline, CDR1 is DFQATT, CDR2 SNEGSKA (reference sequence). In nucleotides, the CDR3 is TGCAGTGCTAGATCCCCGCGACAAGAGACCCAGTACTTC. This sequence encodes CSARSPRQETQYF.

This clonotype has at least ten counts. The chain employs TRBV12-3 or TRBV12-4 and TRBJ1-4; 10 bases are a match to TRBD1. The CDR3 loop spans 12 amino acids. V lost 6 bases to trimming and J lost 11 bases; unmatched junction nucleotides: 3. CDR3 in amino acids: CASRTGGGKLFF. Here the CDR3 DNA reads TGTGCCAGCAGGACAGGGGGCGGGAAACTGTTTTTT.

The CDR3 nucleotides read TGTGCCAGCAGTTCGACAGGGGGGGAGCAGTTCTTC. Translation: CASSSTGGEQFF. V and J are TRBV2 and TRBJ2-1; 9 nucleotides match TRBD1. Losses at the gene ends were 5 bases for V and 10 bases for J; bases not matched to a gene: 3. Germline V lookup: CDR1 SNHLY, CDR2 FYNNEI. This CDR3 contains 12 residues.

In this sample, this clonotype turned up many times. The chain is built from TRBV20-1 and TRBJ2-7, with 9 positions matching TRBD2. This CDR3 comprises 16 residues. The V gene's germline CDR1 is DFQATT and CDR2 SNEGSKA (reference sequence). V was pared by 6 bases and J by 3 bases, with 15 bases of the junction left unmatched. This CDR3 is CSATDFDGSGSYEQYF. In nucleotides, the CDR3 is TGCAGTGCGACCGATTTTGATGGTAGCGGGAGCTACGAGCAGTACTTC.

At least ten counts were recorded for this clonotype. The chain has TRBV25-1 and TRBJ2-5; TRBD2 aligns across 8 bases. Per germline, CDR1 MGHDK and CDR2 SYGVNS. This CDR3 is built from 14 residues. V lost 3 bases and J lost 4; bases outside the gene matches: 4. The CDR3 sequence is CASSDVLAGETQYF. The CDR3 DNA follows: TGTGCCAGCAGTGATGTTCTAGCGGGAGAGACCCAGTACTTC.

The table lists this clonotype with a count of one. The chain uses TRBV25-1 and TRBJ2-5; 9 positions agree with TRBD2. Germline trimming cut 7 bases from V and 5 bases from J; bases unmatched to any gene: 5. Germline V gives CDR1 MGHDK, CDR2 SYGVNS. CDR3 length: 13 amino acids. The CDR3 nucleotides are TGTGCCAGCACCCGAACTAGCGGGGAGACCCAGTACTTC. Translated, it gives CASTRTSGETQYF.

The chain carries TRBV7-2 and TRBJ2-1; TRBD1 is a possible D gene (6 bases). In germline, CDR1 is SGHTA, CDR2 FQGNSA. There are 13 residues in the CDR3. V was pared by 1 base and J by 8 bases, with 9 bases between. This chain's CDR3 is CASSLDRGYEQFF. The CDR3 DNA reads TGTGCCAGCAGCTTAGATAGGGGGTATGAGCAGTTCTTC.

The chain couples TRBV14 to TRBJ2-7, with a weak D call TRBD2 (6 bases). Trimming stripped 4 bases from V and 6 bases from J, with 16 bases between. This CDR3 has 14 amino acids. Per the germline V gene, CDR1 is SGHDN and CDR2 is FVKESK. The CDR3, as DNA: TGTGCCAGCAGCCTCCACAAGGGGAGGTTCGAGCAGTACTTC. Protein sequence: CASSLHKGRFEQYF.

This clonotype was seen at least ten times. The chain combines TRBV19 with TRBJ2-1, with TRBD1 as a possible D gene (5 bases). The CDR3 spans 15 residues. V was clipped by 4 bases and J by 0 bases, with 10 bases between them. In germline, CDR1 is LNHDA, CDR2 SQIVND (reference sequence). This CDR3 reads CASSTRVSSYNEQFF. CDR3 nucleotides: TGTGCCAGTAGTACCAGGGTTAGCTCCTACAATGAGCAGTTCTTC.

Only a few counts were recorded for this clonotype. The chain carries TRBV12-3 or TRBV12-4 and TRBJ2-5; a weak D match, TRBD2 (5 bases). Trimming removed 3 bases from V and 5 bases from J, with 10 bases in between. The CDR3 totals 13 residues. The CDR3 protein is CASSLSSRETQYF. CDR3 DNA sequence: TGTGCCAGCAGTTTGTCTAGCCGGGAGACCCAGTACTTC.

This clonotype has at least ten counts. V gene TRBV5-4 combines with J gene TRBJ2-1, with D perhaps given as TRBD1 or TRBD2 (5 bases each). The germline gives CDR1 SGHNT, CDR2 YYREEE (reference sequence). The V gene lost 4 bases and the J gene lost 0 bases, with 8 bases spanning the gap. There are 14 residues in the CDR3. CDR3 sequence (DNA): TGTGCCAGCAGCCGGGACGGCTCCTACAATGAGCAGTTCTTC. This gives the protein CASSRDGSYNEQFF. Full variable domain (missing parts from reference TRBV5-4 and TRBJ2-1): ETGVTQSPTHLIKTRGQQVTLRCSSQSGHNTVSWYQQALGQGPQFIFQYYREEENGRGNFPPRFSGLQFPNYSSELNVNALELDDSALYLCASSRDGSYNEQFFGPGTRLTVL.

With regard to this clonotype: Because it lacks the conserved phenylalanine or tryptophan at the end, this CDR3 is likely a read error. The J gene is TRBJ2-2, the V gene TRBV7-7; D call uncertain. The CDR3 spans 14 residues. V lost 5 bases and J lost 3, with 10 bases in between. Germline-derived CDR1 and CDR2 are SSHAT and FNYEAQ (reference sequence). CDR3 DNA: TGTGCCAGCAGCCCGATCCGGGACACCGGGGAGCTGTTTTAT. This sequence encodes CASSPIRDTGELFY.

There are many counts of this clonotype. Here the CDR3 reads CASSKDRKNTEAFF. DNA for the CDR3: TGTGCCAGCTCGAAGGACAGGAAGAACACTGAAGCTTTCTTT. The chain couples TRBV18 to TRBJ1-1; 7 nucleotides align to TRBD1. There are 14 residues in the CDR3. V dropped 6 bases and J dropped 1; count of bases not matched to a gene: 5. From germline, CDR1 is KGHSH and CDR2 LQKENI. The whole variable domain, filled in from reference TRBV18 and TRBJ1-1, reads NAGVMQNPRHLVRRRGQEARLRCSPMKGHSHVYWYRQLPEEGLKFMVYLQKENIIDESGMPKERFSAEFPKEGPSILRIQQVVRGDSAAYFCASSKDRKNTEAFFGQGTRLTVV.

This clonotype was detected many times. The chain has TRBV11-2 and TRBJ1-6; D possibly corresponds to TRBD1 (6 bases). CDR3 length: 14 amino acids. V was pared by 3 bases and J by 5 bases, with 8 bases between. Germline CDR1 and CDR2: SGHAT and FQNNGV. This CDR3 reads CASSFSGDNSPLHF. CDR3 DNA sequence: TGTGCCAGCAGCTTTTCAGGGGATAATTCACCCCTCCACTTT.

This clonotype was observed a handful of times. The chain links TRBV4-2 to TRBJ1-2, with 7 bases matching TRBD1. The germline V gene has CDR1 LGHNA and CDR2 YNFKEQ. The length of the CDR3 is 14 residues. The V gene end was trimmed by 7 bases and the J gene end by 5 bases; junction bases not matched to a gene: 10. In DNA, the CDR3 is TGTGCCAGCACCCACGACAGGGATCTTTATGGCTACACCTTC. This codes for CASTHDRDLYGYTF.

This chain links TRBV6-2 or TRBV6-3 with TRBJ2-1; tentative D call: TRBD2 (5 bases). Between the trimmed V and J ends, which lost 1 base and 7 bases, there was a span of 17 bases. The CDR3 is 16 residues long. CDR1 is MNHEY, CDR2 SVGEGT, per germline. CDR3 sequence: CASSYLSGSLVNEQFF. DNA of the CDR3: TGTGCCAGCAGTTACTTATCGGGGTCCTTGGTGAATGAGCAGTTCTTC.

This clonotype appeared many times. This chain uses TRBV5-3 with TRBJ1-1, with D hard to call. TRBV5-3 falls under the ORF class, with uncertain function. The CDR3 is made up of 14 amino acids. V was clipped by 0 bases and J by 4 bases, with 10 bases between them. CDR3 sequence (DNA): TGTGCCAGAAGCTTGGCGGGTTTGGGCACTGAAGCTTTCTTT. Protein sequence: CARSLAGLGTEAFF.

This clonotype came up a few times. This chain uses TRBV25-1 with TRBJ1-1, with a weak D call TRBD1 (6 bases). V gave up 7 bases and J gave up 1 base, with 16 bases separating them. The CDR3 covers 15 residues. CDR1 is MGHDK and CDR2 is SYGVNS in the germline V gene. CDR3 in amino acids: CASTRRGAQNTEAFF. The DNA for the CDR3 is TGTGCCAGCACCCGACGGGGGGCGCAGAACACTGAAGCTTTCTTT.

This clonotype turned up a few times. This chain joins TRBV5-1 and TRBJ1-3; D remains ambiguous. Trimming took 3 bases from V and 0 from J, leaving 4 bases between them. CDR3 length: 13 residues. CDR1 is SGHRS, CDR2 YFSETQ, per germline. This chain's CDR3 is CASSSGSGNTIYF. CDR3 sequence (DNA): TGCGCCAGCAGCTCGGGCTCTGGAAACACCATATATTTT.

This clonotype has more than one count but fewer than ten. The chain carries TRBV7-8 and TRBJ2-7, with 8 bases matching TRBD2. The trim removed 1 base at V and 2 bases at J, leaving 4 bases unmatched. Germline loops: CDR1 SGHVS, CDR2 FQNEAQ. The CDR3 covers 15 residues. The CDR3 is CASSLGLAGTYEQYF. In nucleotides, the CDR3 is TGTGCCAGCAGCTTAGGTTTAGCGGGGACCTACGAGCAGTACTTC.

The V and J genes are TRBV30 and TRBJ1-5, with a possible D match to TRBD1 (6 bases). The CDR3 sequence is 14 residues long. The germline V gene encodes CDR1 GTSNPN and CDR2 SVGIG (reference sequence). V lost 2 bases and J lost 1, with 9 bases in between. CDR3 DNA sequence: TGTGCCTGGAGTACAGGGTTGAGCAATCAGCCCCAGCATTTT. It translates to CAWSTGLSNQPQHF.

In this sample, this clonotype turned up a few times. The chain has TRBV24-1 and TRBJ2-5, with D perhaps TRBD1 (5 bases). The V end lost 5 bases, the J end lost 5 bases, and 11 bases lay between the germline ends. The CDR3 extends over 13 amino acids. CDR1 and CDR2 (germline): KGHDR, SFDVKD. Written as DNA, the CDR3 is TGTGCCACCAGTGCTGGGGCAGTGGAGACCCAGTACTTC. Encoded protein: CATSAGAVETQYF.

The chain couples TRBV2 to TRBJ2-3; TRBD2 matches at 7 bases. The CDR3 has 15 residues. The junction had 8 bases not matched to a gene; V was cut back by 7 bases and J by 1 base. Germline CDR1 reads SNHLY; CDR2 reads FYNNEI. The CDR3 loop reads CASTPRSGGTDTQYF. DNA of the CDR3: TGTGCCAGCACTCCGAGAAGCGGGGGCACAGATACGCAGTATTTT.

The rearrangement uses TRBV20-1 and TRBJ2-7, with a tentative D call TRBD2 (6 bases). Germline CDR1 reads DFQATT; CDR2 reads SNEGSKA (reference sequence). This CDR3 comprises 13 residues. V lost 6 bases and J lost 2, with 14 bases in between. The CDR3 protein is CSAIRDSTYEQYF. DNA for the CDR3: TGCAGTGCGATCCGGGACTCAACCTACGAGCAGTACTTC.

This clonotype was found many times. This chain joins TRBV20-1 and TRBJ2-7; 9 bases match TRBD2. From germline, CDR1 is DFQATT and CDR2 SNEGSKA (reference sequence). The J segment lost 1 base and the V segment lost 4 bases, leaving 8 bases of the junction unmatched. CDR3 size: 15 residues. The CDR3 loop reads CSAKVAGGVSYEQYF. The CDR3 DNA reads as TGCAGTGCTAAGGTCGCGGGAGGGGTGTCCTACGAGCAGTACTTC.

The CDR3 spells CASSLNQGTGNQPQHF. The CDR3 DNA is TGTGCCAGCTCGCTTAACCAGGGGACGGGCAATCAGCCCCAGCATTTT. The genes are TRBV18 and TRBJ1-5; TRBD1 might be the D (6 bases). Germline CDR1 KGHSH, CDR2 LQKENI. CDR3 length: 16 amino acids. The V end was cut by 6 bases, the J end by 2 bases, with 17 bases between.

V usage is TRBV9 and J usage is TRBJ2-5; tentatively, D is TRBD1 (6 bases). CDR1 SGDLS and CDR2 YYNGEE come from the germline V gene. V lost 3 bases and J 4 bases, leaving 10 bases between the germline ends. This CDR3 comprises 13 residues. CDR3 sequence: CASSAEQGETQYF. The CDR3 DNA is TGTGCCAGCAGCGCAGAACAGGGAGAGACCCAGTACTTC.

This clonotype was counted a few times. The gene calls are TRBV29-1 and TRBJ2-7; tentative D call: TRBD2 (6 bases). From germline, CDR1 is SQVTM and CDR2 ANQGSEA. This CDR3 spans 12 amino acids. Trimming shortened V by 5 bases and J by 1 base, and 9 bases separated the two germline ends. The CDR3 spells CSVTGESYEQYF. In DNA, the CDR3 is TGCAGCGTTACGGGAGAGTCCTACGAGCAGTACTTC.